This T cell receptor beta chain came from a study of cytomegalovirus exposure and HLA in healthy donors. The overall study: Around 180 million T cells yielded 110 million or so unique TCR beta sequences in earlier analysis. Overall study findings and caveats: CMV serostatus stood as the only immune exposure information on hand.

J lost 1 base, V lost 2 bases, and 8 bases had no gene match. This CDR3 comprises 16 residues. Germline-derived CDR1 and CDR2 are SQVTM and ANQGSEA. Both 60 Vbeta primers and 13 Jbeta primers went into the PCR. Sequencing was performed with immunoSEQ multiplex PCR; in TCRdb, only in-frame clones are kept and a portion is missing. Among some 180,000 clones, around 80% were seen once, and the ten largest hold around 1.4%. Regarding this clone: Its antigen is not identified.

Sequenced material: PBMCs. This sequence was found in a girl between 10 and 17 years old in good health and CMV-seropositive. The genes are TRBV29-1 and TRBJ2-5; 9 positions agree with TRBD2. The CDR3 is CSVEKGLAQAQETQYF. The DNA for the CDR3 is TGCAGCGTTGAAAAGGGACTAGCCCAAGCCCAAGAGACCCAGTACTTC.